These 25 T cell receptor beta chains came from one sample sequenced in a study of OX40 agonist ivuxolimab in advanced cancers. Profiled with immunoSEQ multiplex PCR; TCRdb holds only in-frame clones, not every one. The sample has 65,000 to 95,000 clones, around 90% seen once. The sample was CD4+ or CD8+ T cells sorted from blood, taken in a trial of the OX40 agonist ivuxolimab. Every receptor here comes from an adult with an advanced solid tumor such as melanoma, head and neck, liver or kidney cancer.

CDR3 residues: CASSTGEGISGNTIYF. The CDR3 DNA follows: TGTGCCAGTAGTACGGGCGAGGGGATCTCTGGAAACACCATATATTTT. The V and J genes are TRBV19 and TRBJ1-3; TRBD1 might be the D (5 bases). Germline CDR1 is LNHDA and CDR2 is SQIVND (reference sequence). Trimming stripped 4 bases from V and 0 bases from J, with 13 bases between. The CDR3 is 16 residues long.

The chain uses TRBV6-1 and TRBJ2-5, with D possibly TRBD2 on 6 matching bases. The CDR3 loop spans 14 amino acids. The germline V gene encodes CDR1 MNHNS and CDR2 SASEGT. With 4 bases removed from V and 4 bases from J, the gap between germline ends came to 13 bases. The CDR3 is CASSATGVGETQYF. The CDR3 DNA reads as TGTGCCAGCAGTGCAACGGGAGTAGGAGAGACCCAGTACTTC.

The chain couples TRBV19 to TRBJ2-1, with a possible D match to TRBD2 (6 bases). Germline V CDR1 and CDR2: LNHDA, SQIVND (reference sequence). Trimming took 7 bases from V and 8 from J, leaving 18 bases between them. The CDR3 is 14 residues long. Written as DNA, the CDR3 is TGTGCCAGTAATTCCTTAGGGAGGATCGATGAGCAGTTCTTC. It yields the protein CASNSLGRIDEQFF. The variable domain in full, with the rest retrieved from reference TRBV19 and TRBJ2-1, is DGGITQSPKYLFRKEGQNVTLSCEQNLNHDAMYWYRQDPGQGLRLIYYSQIVNDFQKGDIAEGYSVSREKKESFPLTVTSAQKNPTAFYLCASNSLGRIDEQFFGPGTRLTVL.

The V gene is TRBV19, the J gene TRBJ2-3; possibly TRBD2 for D (5 bases). Germline CDR1 and CDR2: LNHDA and SQIVND (reference sequence). V lost 1 base and J lost 0, with 5 bases in between. This CDR3 region has 14 residues. The CDR3 loop reads CASSIAGSTDTQYF. As DNA, the CDR3 is TGTGCCAGTAGTATAGCGGGAAGCACAGATACGCAGTATTTT.

This chain links TRBV7-2 with TRBJ2-3; 8 bases align to TRBD1. The V and J ends lost 3 bases and 1 base, in that order; junction bases with no gene match: 3. CDR3 length equals 15 residues. In germline, CDR1 is SGHTA, CDR2 FQGNSA. CDR3 in amino acids: CASSLRTGRTDTQYF. In DNA, the CDR3 is TGTGCCAGCAGCTTGAGGACAGGGCGCACAGATACGCAGTATTTT.

V is TRBV28 and J is TRBJ2-5, with D possibly matching TRBD2 (6 bases). The CDR3 spans 16 residues. Germline V lookup: CDR1 MDHEN, CDR2 SYDVKM. The ends were cut back, 4 bases at V and 4 bases at J, with 19 bases in the middle. CDR3: CASSSNRRGLGETQYF. The CDR3 nucleotides are TGTGCCAGCAGTTCAAACAGGAGGGGTTTAGGAGAGACCCAGTACTTC.

The V and J genes are TRBV4-1 and TRBJ1-2; TRBD1 agrees at 8 bases. V was clipped by 2 bases and J by 7 bases; unmatched bases: 3. The CDR3 sequence is 13 residues long. Per the germline V gene, CDR1 is MGHRA and CDR2 is YSYEKL. Here the CDR3 reads CASSQPGGSGYTF. The CDR3 DNA sequence: TGCGCCAGCAGCCAACCAGGGGGCTCTGGCTACACCTTC.

The V gene is TRBV5-1, the J gene TRBJ2-5; D could derive from TRBD1 or TRBD2 (5 bases each). Germline CDR1 and CDR2: SGHRS and YFSETQ. The CDR3 spans 14 residues. V lost 7 bases and J lost 5, with 18 bases in between. The CDR3 DNA reads TGCGCCAGCGGACCCTCGGGGACGGGGGAGACCCAGTACTTC. It is translated as CASGPSGTGETQYF.

The chain is built from TRBV27 and TRBJ2-5; 7 nucleotides match TRBD1. J lost 2 bases, V lost 6 bases, and 9 bases had no gene match. CDR1 is MNHEY, CDR2 SMNVEV, per germline (reference sequence). CDR3 length equals 15 residues. The DNA for the CDR3 is TGTGCCAGCAGCCCTGACAGGGCTCGACAAGAGACCCAGTACTTC. As protein: CASSPDRARQETQYF.

The chain employs TRBV10-3 and TRBJ1-3; no firm D call. Germline V CDR1 and CDR2: ENHRY, SYGVKD. The CDR3 loop spans 15 amino acids. CDR3 bases: TGTGAAGCAAGGCAAGAGCCTCGGGGTGGAAACACCATATATTTT. Translated: CEARQEPRGGNTIYF.

This sequence joins TRBV19 and TRBJ1-1, with TRBD1 identical over 10 bases. From germline, CDR1 is LNHDA and CDR2 SQIVND (reference sequence). With V trimmed by 6 bases and J by 4 bases, 14 bases remained unmatched. The CDR3 totals 17 residues. This chain's CDR3 is CASSPPRTGGLTTEAFF. The CDR3, as DNA: TGTGCCAGTAGCCCTCCGAGGACAGGGGGATTGACCACTGAAGCTTTCTTT.

The chain has TRBV7-2 and TRBJ2-3; perhaps TRBD1 as D (6 bases). V was trimmed by 5 bases and J by 2 bases, leaving 11 bases between them. The CDR3 has 14 amino acids. Looked up from germline, CDR1 is SGHTA and CDR2 is FQGNSA. The CDR3 region has the DNA TGTGCCAGCAGCCCGGGACAACACACAGATACGCAGTATTTT. Encoded protein: CASSPGQHTDTQYF.

This clone was detected only once. This chain uses TRBV4-3 with TRBJ2-2, with D perhaps matching TRBD2 (6 bases). The CDR3 sequence is 15 residues long. V lost 1 base and J lost 1, with 7 bases in between. CDR1 LGHNA and CDR2 YSLEER come from the germline V gene. The CDR3 region has the DNA TGCGCCAGCAGCCAAGTGGGGGGGAACACCGGGGAGCTGTTTTTT. As protein: CASSQVGGNTGELFF.

The rearrangement uses TRBV7-8 and TRBJ2-3; tentative D call: TRBD2 (5 bases). Germline CDR1 SGHVS, CDR2 FQNEAQ. This CDR3 contains 15 residues. Between the trimmed V and J ends, which lost 7 bases and 3 bases, there was a span of 17 bases. This chain's CDR3 is CASTRRETRTDTQYF. The CDR3 DNA reads as TGTGCCAGCACCAGAAGGGAGACGCGGACAGATACGCAGTATTTT.

The genes are TRBV7-9 and TRBJ1-1; possible D gene TRBD1, 5 bases. Germline CDR1 and CDR2: SEHNR and FQNEAQ (reference sequence). The CDR3 consists of 14 residues. Trimming left V 5 bases short and J 0 bases short, with 10 bases between. The CDR3 DNA sequence: TGTGCCAGCAGCCCTCGGGGCTTGAACACTGAAGCTTTCTTT. It is translated as CASSPRGLNTEAFF.

CDR3: CASSPSGESRMTQYF. The CDR3 coding sequence is TGTGCCAGCAGCCCCTCCGGGGAAAGTAGGATGACCCAGTACTTC. The chain recombines TRBV14 with TRBJ2-5, with a tentative D call TRBD2 (5 bases). V was trimmed by 4 bases and J by 7 bases, leaving 19 bases between them. This CDR3 spans 15 amino acids. Germline-derived CDR1 and CDR2 are SGHDN and FVKESK.

V is TRBV5-1 and J is TRBJ2-5, with D perhaps matching TRBD1 or TRBD2 (5 bases each). V was trimmed by 0 bases and J by 5 bases, leaving 11 bases between them. This CDR3 contains 14 residues. Per germline, CDR1 SGHRS and CDR2 YFSETQ. The CDR3 loop is CASSLGGAVETQYF. The CDR3, as DNA: TGCGCCAGCAGCTTGGGAGGGGCCGTGGAGACCCAGTACTTC.

DNA for the CDR3: TGTGCCTGGACTGATAAAAACAGATATTCTGGAAACACCATATATTTT. Encoded protein: CAWTDKNRYSGNTIYF. This chain joins TRBV30 and TRBJ1-3; D is unresolved. The CDR3 sequence is 16 residues long. V was clipped by 4 bases and J by 1 base, with 17 bases between them. Germline-derived CDR1 and CDR2 are GTSNPN and SVGIG (reference sequence).

The CDR3 is CASSQGQGWYEQYF. CDR3 sequence (DNA): TGCGCCAGCAGCCAAGGTCAGGGGTGGTACGAGCAGTACTTC. The J gene is TRBJ2-7, the V gene TRBV4-3; D is perhaps TRBD1 (6 bases). CDR3 length: 14 residues. Germline values: CDR1 LGHNA, CDR2 YSLEER. The V gene lost 1 base and the J gene lost 4 bases, with 11 bases spanning the gap.

The V and J genes are TRBV7-2 and TRBJ2-7; 9 positions agree with TRBD1. Germline loops: CDR1 SGHTA, CDR2 FQGNSA. The ends lost 3 bases at V and 4 bases at J; junction bases unmatched: 4. This CDR3 is built from 14 residues. The CDR3 sequence: CASSFPGQGYEQYF. The CDR3, as DNA: TGTGCCAGCAGCTTTCCGGGACAGGGTTACGAGCAGTACTTC.

Remarks on this clone: Other DNA variants within this sample encode the same CDR3. The chain recombines TRBV28 with TRBJ2-7, with TRBD2 matching 8 bases. J lost 7 bases, V lost 3 bases, and 5 bases had no gene match. The V gene's germline CDR1 is MDHEN and CDR2 SYDVKM. The CDR3 has 13 amino acids. The CDR3 region has the DNA TGTGCCAGCAGTTTCGGGAGGGCCAATGAGCAGTACTTC. This translates into CASSFGRANEQYF.

This clone has just one count. This chain uses TRBV19 with TRBJ2-3; 9 bases agree with TRBD2. The ends lost 6 bases at V and 3 bases at J; junction bases unmatched: 4. Per germline, CDR1 LNHDA and CDR2 SQIVND (reference sequence). The CDR3 is 14 amino acids. CDR3 nucleotides: TGTGCCAGTAGGAGGCTAGCGGGAACAGATACGCAGTATTTT. Translating it yields CASRRLAGTDTQYF.

V gene TRBV2 combines with J gene TRBJ1-6, with a weak D call TRBD1 (5 bases). This CDR3 spans 14 amino acids. Germline assignment: CDR1 SNHLY and CDR2 FYNNEI. V lost 7 bases and J lost 7, with 14 bases in between. CDR3 loop: CASTLKTDNSPLHF. The CDR3 DNA is TGTGCCAGCACGCTCAAGACAGACAATTCACCCCTCCACTTT.

This clone was counted once. This chain connects TRBV6-1 to TRBJ1-5, with TRBD1 identical over 11 bases. The germline CDR1 and CDR2 sequences are MNHNS and SASEGT. The CDR3 has 15 amino acids. The ends lost 7 bases at V and 4 bases at J; junction bases unmatched: 6. The CDR3 region has the DNA TGTGCCAGCAATGGACAGGGGGCAGCTAATCAGCCCCAGCATTTT. Translated: CASNGQGAANQPQHF.

The chain couples TRBV6-5 to TRBJ1-2, with 7 bases lining up with TRBD1. Germline V lookup: CDR1 MNHEY, CDR2 SVGAGI. The CDR3 loop spans 15 amino acids. V shed 5 bases, J shed 8 bases, and the junction held 14 bases outside the gene matches. The CDR3 region has the DNA TGTGCCAGCAGTACCCGACAGGGCTCGCGTGACGGCTACACCTTC. Encoded protein: CASSTRQGSRDGYTF.